This T cell receptor beta chain is drawn from a study of blood T cell repertoires in COVID-19. The CDR3 spans 16 residues. Germline loops: CDR1 KGHSH, CDR2 LQKENI. The V gene lost 3 bases and the J gene lost 7 bases, with 19 bases spanning the gap. The authors' processing: Estimated nucleated cell counts came from reference gene primer amplification. Here immunoSEQ multiplex PCR was the method, and the copy in TCRdb shows in-frame clones only, minus some. V and J calls plus clone size are reproduced from that table; the DNA served to infer D and trimming. The sample carries just under 250,000 clones, around 88% recorded once. Residents of 24 US areas, aged about 18 to 89 years, made up the participants.

Source material: PBMCs or T cells enriched from blood (not recorded which). The V gene is TRBV18, the J gene TRBJ1-3; D is possibly TRBD1 (6 bases). This TCR was recovered from a woman between 25 and 40 years old who had recovered from COVID-19. The CDR3 sequence: CASSPNHVQGYNTIYF. For the CDR3, the DNA is TGTGCCAGCTCACCTAACCACGTACAGGGTTACAACACCATATATTTT.